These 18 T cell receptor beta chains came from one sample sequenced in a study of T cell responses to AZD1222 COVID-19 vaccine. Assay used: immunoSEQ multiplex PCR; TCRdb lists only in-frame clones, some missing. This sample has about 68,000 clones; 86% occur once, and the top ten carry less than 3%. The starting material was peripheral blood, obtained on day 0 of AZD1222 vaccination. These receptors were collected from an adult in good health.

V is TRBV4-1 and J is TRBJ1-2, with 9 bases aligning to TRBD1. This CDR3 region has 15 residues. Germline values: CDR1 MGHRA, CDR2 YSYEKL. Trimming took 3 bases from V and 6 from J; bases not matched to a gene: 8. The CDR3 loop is CASSQEGTGLDGYTF. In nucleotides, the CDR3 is TGCGCCAGCAGCCAGGAAGGGACAGGGCTTGATGGCTACACCTTC.

The CDR3 sequence is CASNRDLDTQYF. Written as DNA, the CDR3 is TGTGCCAGCAACAGGGATTTAGATACGCAGTATTTT. The genes are TRBV5-4 and TRBJ2-3; possible D gene TRBD1, 6 bases. V shed 6 bases and J shed 5 bases, with 10 bases lying between them. The CDR3 contains 12 residues. Germline V gene sequence: CDR1 SGHNT, CDR2 YYREEE (reference sequence). The variable domain in full, with the rest retrieved from reference TRBV5-4 and TRBJ2-3, is ETGVTQSPTHLIKTRGQQVTLRCSSQSGHNTVSWYQQALGQGPQFIFQYYREEENGRGNFPPRFSGLQFPNYSSELNVNALELDDSALYLCASNRDLDTQYFGPGTRLTVL.

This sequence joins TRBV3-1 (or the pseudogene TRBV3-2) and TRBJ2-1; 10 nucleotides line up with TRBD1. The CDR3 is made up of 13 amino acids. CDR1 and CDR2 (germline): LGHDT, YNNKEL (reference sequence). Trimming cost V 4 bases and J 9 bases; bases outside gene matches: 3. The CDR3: CASSPRDRGEQFF. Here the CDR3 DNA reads TGTGCCAGCAGCCCAAGGGACAGGGGTGAGCAGTTCTTC.

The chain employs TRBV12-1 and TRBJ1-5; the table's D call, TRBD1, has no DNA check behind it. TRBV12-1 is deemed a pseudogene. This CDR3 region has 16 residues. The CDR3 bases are TGTGCCAGCAGCTCAACTCAGGGACAGGGGAATCAGCCCCAGCATTTT. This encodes CASSSTQGQGNQPQHF.

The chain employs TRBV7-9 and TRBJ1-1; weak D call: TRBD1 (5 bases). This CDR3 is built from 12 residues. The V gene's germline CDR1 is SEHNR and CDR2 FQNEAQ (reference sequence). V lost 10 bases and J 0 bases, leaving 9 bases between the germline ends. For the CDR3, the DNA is TGTGCCACCGCGGGGGTGAACACTGAAGCTTTCTTT. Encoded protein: CATAGVNTEAFF.

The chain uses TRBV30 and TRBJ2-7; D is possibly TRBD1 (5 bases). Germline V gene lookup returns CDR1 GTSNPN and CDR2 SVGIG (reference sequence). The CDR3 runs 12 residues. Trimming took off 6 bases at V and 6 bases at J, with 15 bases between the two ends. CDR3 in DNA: TGTGCCTGCCAAGGGCAAGGGGTCGAGCAGTACTTC. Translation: CACQGQGVEQYF.

CDR3 residues: CSVEGLAGIYNEQFF. The CDR3 nucleotides read TGCAGCGTTGAGGGTCTAGCGGGAATCTACAATGAGCAGTTCTTC. The chain couples TRBV29-1 to TRBJ2-1; 9 nucleotides agree with TRBD2. Germline V CDR1 and CDR2: SQVTM, ANQGSEA. V trimming: 3 bases; J trimming: 3 bases; junction bases outside the gene matches: 6. This CDR3 spans 15 amino acids.

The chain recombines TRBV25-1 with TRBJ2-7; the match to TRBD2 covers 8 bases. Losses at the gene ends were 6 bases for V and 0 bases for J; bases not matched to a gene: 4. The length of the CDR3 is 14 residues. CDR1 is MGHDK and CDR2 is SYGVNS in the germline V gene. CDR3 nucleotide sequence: TGTGCCAGCAGAGGCAGCGGGAGCTCCTACGAGCAGTACTTC. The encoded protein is CASRGSGSSYEQYF.

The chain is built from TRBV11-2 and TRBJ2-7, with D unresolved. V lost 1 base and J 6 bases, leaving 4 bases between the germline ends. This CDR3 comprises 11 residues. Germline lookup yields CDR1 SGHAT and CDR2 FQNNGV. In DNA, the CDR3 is TGTGCCAGCAGCTTAGCTTTCGAGCAGTACTTC. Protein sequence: CASSLAFEQYF.

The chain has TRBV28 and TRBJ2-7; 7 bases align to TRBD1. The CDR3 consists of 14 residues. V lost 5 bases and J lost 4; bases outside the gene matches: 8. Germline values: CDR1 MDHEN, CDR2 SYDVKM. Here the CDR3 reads CASSKMDRMYEQYF. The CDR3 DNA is TGTGCCAGCAGTAAGATGGACAGGATGTACGAGCAGTACTTC.

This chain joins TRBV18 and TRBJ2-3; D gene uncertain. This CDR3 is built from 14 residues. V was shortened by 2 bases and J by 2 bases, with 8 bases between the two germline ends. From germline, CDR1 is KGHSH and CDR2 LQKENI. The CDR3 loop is CASSPNGPTDTQYF. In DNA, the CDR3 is TGTGCCAGCTCACCAAACGGGCCCACAGATACGCAGTATTTT.

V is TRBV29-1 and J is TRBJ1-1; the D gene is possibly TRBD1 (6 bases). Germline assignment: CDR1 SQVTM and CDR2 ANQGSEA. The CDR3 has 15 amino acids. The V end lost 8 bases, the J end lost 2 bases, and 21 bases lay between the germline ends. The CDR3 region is CSLSPGWGPNTEAFF. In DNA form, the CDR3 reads TGCAGCTTGAGCCCCGGTTGGGGGCCTAACACTGAAGCTTTCTTT.

The CDR3 nucleotides are TGTGCCAGTAGTATCTATCCGGGAGGAGGCACAGATACGCAGTATTTT. The encoded protein is CASSIYPGGGTDTQYF. The V and J genes are TRBV19 and TRBJ2-3; 7 bases agree with TRBD2. The CDR3 length is 16 residues. Germline V gives CDR1 LNHDA, CDR2 SQIVND (reference sequence). Unmatched junction bases numbered 7, after V lost 3 bases and J lost 1 base.

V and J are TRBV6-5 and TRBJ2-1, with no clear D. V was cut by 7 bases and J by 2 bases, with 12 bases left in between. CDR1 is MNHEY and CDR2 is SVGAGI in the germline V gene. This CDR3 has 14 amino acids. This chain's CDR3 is CASKVGLTYNEQFF. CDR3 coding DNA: TGTGCCAGCAAAGTAGGGTTGACCTACAATGAGCAGTTCTTC.

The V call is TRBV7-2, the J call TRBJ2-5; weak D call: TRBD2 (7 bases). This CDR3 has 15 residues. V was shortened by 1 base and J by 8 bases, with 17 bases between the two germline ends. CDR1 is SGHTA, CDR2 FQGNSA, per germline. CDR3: CASSLVGGPLGTQYF. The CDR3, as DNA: TGTGCCAGCAGCTTAGTCGGGGGGCCCTTGGGCACCCAGTACTTC.

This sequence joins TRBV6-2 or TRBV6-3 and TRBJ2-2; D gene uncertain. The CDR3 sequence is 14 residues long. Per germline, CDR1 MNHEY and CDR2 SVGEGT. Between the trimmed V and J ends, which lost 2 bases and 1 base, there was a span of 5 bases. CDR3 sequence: CASSYLQNTGELFF. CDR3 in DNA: TGTGCCAGCAGTTACCTACAGAACACCGGGGAGCTGTTTTTT.

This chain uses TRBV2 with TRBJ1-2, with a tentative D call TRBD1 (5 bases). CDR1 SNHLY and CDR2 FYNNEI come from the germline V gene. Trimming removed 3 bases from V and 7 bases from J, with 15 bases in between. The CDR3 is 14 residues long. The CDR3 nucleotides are TGTGCCAGCAGTGACTACTCACAGAGGGGTGGCTACACCTTC. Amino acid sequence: CASSDYSQRGGYTF. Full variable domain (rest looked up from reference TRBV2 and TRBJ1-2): EPEVTQTPSHQVTQMGQEVILRCVPISNHLYFYWYRQILGQKVEFLVSFYNNEISEKSEIFDDQFSVERPDGSNFTLKIRSTKLEDSAMYFCASSDYSQRGGYTFGSGTRLTVV.

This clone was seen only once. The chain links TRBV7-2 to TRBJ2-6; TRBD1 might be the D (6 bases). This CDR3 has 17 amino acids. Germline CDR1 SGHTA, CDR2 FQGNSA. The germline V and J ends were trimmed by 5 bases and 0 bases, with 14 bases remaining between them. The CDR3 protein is CASSRDRLLSGANVLTF. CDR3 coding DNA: TGTGCCAGCAGCAGAGACAGGCTCCTCTCTGGGGCCAACGTCCTGACTTTC. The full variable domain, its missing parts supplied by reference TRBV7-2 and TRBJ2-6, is GAGVSQSPSNKVTEKGKDVELRCDPISGHTALYWYRQSLGQGLEFLIYFQGNSAPDKSGLPSDRFSAERTGGSVSTLTIQRTQQEDSAVYLCASSRDRLLSGANVLTFGAGSRLTVL.